What follows are 8 T cell receptor beta chains derived from one specimen sequenced in a study of siplizumab effects on memory and regulatory T cells. TCRdb's table, derived via immunoSEQ multiplex PCR, lists solely in-frame clones and lacks some. This sample carries about 110,000 clones, around 90% of them seen once, and the ten largest clones take about 0.75%. The sequencing input was Tregs sorted from blood. These receptors originate from a human donor in good health.

The rearrangement joins TRBV19 to TRBJ2-1; possibly TRBD2 for D (5 bases). The V gene's germline CDR1 is LNHDA and CDR2 SQIVND (reference sequence). Trimming shortened V by 5 bases and J by 3 bases, and 14 bases separated the two germline ends. The CDR3 is made up of 15 amino acids. The chain's CDR3 is CASSLSRAIYNEQFF. CDR3 bases: TGTGCCAGTAGTCTCTCGCGGGCCATCTACAATGAGCAGTTCTTC.

CDR3 loop: CASSSGGGAGYEQYF. The CDR3 DNA sequence: TGTGCCAGCAGCTCAGGGGGGGGCGCTGGCTACGAGCAGTACTTC. This chain joins TRBV5-4 and TRBJ2-7; D is tentatively TRBD1 or TRBD2 (7 bases each). The germline V gene has CDR1 SGHNT and CDR2 YYREEE (reference sequence). V lost 3 bases, J lost 3 bases, and 16 bases lay in between. This CDR3 contains 15 residues. Together with reference TRBV5-4 and TRBJ2-7, the CDR3 gives the full variable domain: ETGVTQSPTHLIKTRGQQVTLRCSSQSGHNTVSWYQQALGQGPQFIFQYYREEENGRGNFPPRFSGLQFPNYSSELNVNALELDDSALYLCASSSGGGAGYEQYFGPGTRLTVT.

The rearrangement links TRBV19 to TRBJ2-7, with TRBD1 matching over 10 bases. Trimming removed 3 bases from V and 4 bases from J; junction bases left unmatched: 12. The CDR3 has 17 amino acids. Germline V gives CDR1 LNHDA, CDR2 SQIVND (reference sequence). The CDR3 loop reads CASSIRAPGQGPYEQYF. CDR3 nucleotides: TGTGCCAGTAGTATTAGGGCCCCGGGACAGGGGCCTTACGAGCAGTACTTC.

The chain links TRBV5-1 to TRBJ2-7, with a tentative D call TRBD2 (7 bases). The germline V gene encodes CDR1 SGHRS and CDR2 YFSETQ. The CDR3 is made up of 13 amino acids. Trimming stripped 4 bases from V and 7 bases from J, with 15 bases between. This CDR3 is CASSLGGAREQYF. The CDR3 DNA sequence: TGCGCCAGCAGCCTAGGGGGGGCTCGTGAGCAGTACTTC.

This chain joins TRBV5-1 and TRBJ2-6; 8 bases fit TRBD1. This CDR3 is built from 19 residues. After removal of 4 bases from V and 0 bases from J, the junction contained 12 bases not matched to a gene. The germline V gene encodes CDR1 SGHRS and CDR2 YFSETQ. CDR3 coding DNA: TGCGCCAGCAGCAGAACGGGACAGGATATCAGCTCTGGGGCCAACGTCCTGACTTTC. This codes for CASSRTGQDISSGANVLTF. Using reference TRBV5-1 and TRBJ2-6 for the parts outside the CDR3, the full variable domain is KAGVTQTPRYLIKTRGQQVTLSCSPISGHRSVSWYQQTPGQGLQFLFEYFSETQRNKGNFPGRFSGRQFSNSRSEMNVSTLELGDSALYLCASSRTGQDISSGANVLTFGAGSRLTVL.

On this clone itself: The junction shows a germline mismatch at one end, possibly a read error. V gene TRBV6-1 combines with J gene TRBJ2-4; the match to TRBD2 covers 14 bases. There are 21 residues in the CDR3. Germline V lookup: CDR1 MNHNS, CDR2 SASEGT. Here the CDR3 DNA reads TGTGCCAGCAGCGAAGGGACTAGCGGGAGATTGGGGGTTGAGGCCAAAAACATTCAGTACTTC. Its protein product is CASSEGTSGRLGVEAKNIQYF.

The chain combines TRBV18 with TRBJ2-2, with 10 nucleotides matching TRBD1. This CDR3 region has 18 residues. With V trimmed by 6 bases and J by 1 base, 11 bases remained unmatched. Looked up from germline, CDR1 is KGHSH and CDR2 is LQKENI. CDR3 loop: CASSRLGTGALNTGELFF. The CDR3 nucleotides read TGTGCCAGCTCGCGTCTCGGGACAGGGGCCCTGAACACCGGGGAGCTGTTTTTT.

The genes are TRBV5-6 and TRBJ2-7, with 10 bases matching TRBD2. Germline CDR1 reads SGHDT; CDR2 reads YYEEEE. The junction had 7 bases not matched to a gene; V was cut back by 4 bases and J by 3 bases. The CDR3 loop spans 15 amino acids. The CDR3 nucleotides read TGTGCCAGCAGCCAACTAGCGGGATTACTCTACGAGCAGTACTTC. This translates into CASSQLAGLLYEQYF.